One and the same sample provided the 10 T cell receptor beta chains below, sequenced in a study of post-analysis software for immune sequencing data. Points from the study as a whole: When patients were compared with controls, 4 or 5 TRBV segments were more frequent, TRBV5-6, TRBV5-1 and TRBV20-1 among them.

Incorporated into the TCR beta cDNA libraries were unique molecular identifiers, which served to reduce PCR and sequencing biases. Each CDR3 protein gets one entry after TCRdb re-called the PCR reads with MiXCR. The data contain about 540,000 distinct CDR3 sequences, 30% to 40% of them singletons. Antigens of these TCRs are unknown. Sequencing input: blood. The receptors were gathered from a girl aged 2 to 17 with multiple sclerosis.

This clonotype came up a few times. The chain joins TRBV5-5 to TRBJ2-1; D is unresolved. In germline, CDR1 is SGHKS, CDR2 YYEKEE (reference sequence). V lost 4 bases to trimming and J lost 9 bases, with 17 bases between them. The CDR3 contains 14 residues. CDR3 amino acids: CASSERPISSEQFF. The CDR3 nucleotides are TGTGCCAGCAGCGAACGGCCTATAAGCTCTGAGCAGTTCTTC. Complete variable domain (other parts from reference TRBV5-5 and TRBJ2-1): DAGVTQSPTHLIKTRGQQVTLRCSPISGHKSVSWYQQVLGQGPQFIFQYYEKEERGRGNFPDRFSARQFPNYSSELNVNALLLGDSALYLCASSERPISSEQFFGPGTRLTVL.

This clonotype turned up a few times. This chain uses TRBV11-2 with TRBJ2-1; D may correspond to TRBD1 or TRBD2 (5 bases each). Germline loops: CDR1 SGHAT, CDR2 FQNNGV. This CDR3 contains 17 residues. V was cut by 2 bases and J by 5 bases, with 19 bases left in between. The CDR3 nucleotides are TGTGCCAGCAGCTTACGGGCACTCGGGACGCCGAACAATGAGCAGTTCTTC. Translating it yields CASSLRALGTPNNEQFF.

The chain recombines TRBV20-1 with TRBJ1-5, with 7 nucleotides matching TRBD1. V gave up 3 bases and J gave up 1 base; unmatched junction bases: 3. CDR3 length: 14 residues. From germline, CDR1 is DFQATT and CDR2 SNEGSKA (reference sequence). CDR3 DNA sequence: TGCAGTGCTAGCACAGGGGTGAGCAATCAGCCCCAGCATTTT. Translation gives CSASTGVSNQPQHF.

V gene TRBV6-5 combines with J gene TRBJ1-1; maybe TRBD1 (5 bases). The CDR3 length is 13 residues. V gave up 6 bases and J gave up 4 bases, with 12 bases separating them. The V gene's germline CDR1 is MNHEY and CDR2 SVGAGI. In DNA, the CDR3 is TGTGCCAGCAGACGACTCAGGGCCACTGAAGCTTTCTTT. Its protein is CASRRLRATEAFF.

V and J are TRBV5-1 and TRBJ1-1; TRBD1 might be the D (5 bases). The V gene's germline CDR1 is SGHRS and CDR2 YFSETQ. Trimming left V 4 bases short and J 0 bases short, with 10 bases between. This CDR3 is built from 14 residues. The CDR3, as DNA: TGCGCCAGCAGCACGGGACTTATGAACACTGAAGCTTTCTTT. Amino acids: CASSTGLMNTEAFF.

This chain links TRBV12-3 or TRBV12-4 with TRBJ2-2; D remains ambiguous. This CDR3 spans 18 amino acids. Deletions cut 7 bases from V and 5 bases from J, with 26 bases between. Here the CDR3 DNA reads TGTGCCAGCATTAGTTTGTCAGAGGCCCCCTTATTAACCGGGGAGCTGTTTTTT. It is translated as CASISLSEAPLLTGELFF.

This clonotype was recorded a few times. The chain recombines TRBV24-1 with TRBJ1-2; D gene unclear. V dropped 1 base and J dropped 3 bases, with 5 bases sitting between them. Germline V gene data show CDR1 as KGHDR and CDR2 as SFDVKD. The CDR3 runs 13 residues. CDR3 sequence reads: CATSDLTDYGYTF. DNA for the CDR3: TGTGCCACCAGTGATTTAACAGACTATGGCTACACCTTC.

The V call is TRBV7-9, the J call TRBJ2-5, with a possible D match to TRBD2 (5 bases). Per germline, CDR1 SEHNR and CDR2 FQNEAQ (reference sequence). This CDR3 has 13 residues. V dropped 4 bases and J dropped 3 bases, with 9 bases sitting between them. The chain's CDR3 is CASSSWEKETQYF. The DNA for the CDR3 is TGTGCCAGCAGCTCCTGGGAGAAAGAGACCCAGTACTTC.

The CDR3 protein is CASSLEIGGSETQYF. For the CDR3, the DNA is TGCGCCAGCAGCTTGGAAATCGGGGGGTCAGAGACCCAGTACTTC. V is TRBV5-1 and J is TRBJ2-5, with 7 bases matching TRBD2. Trimming took 0 bases from V and 4 from J; bases not matched to a gene: 6. Per the germline V gene, CDR1 is SGHRS and CDR2 is YFSETQ. CDR3 length: 15 amino acids.

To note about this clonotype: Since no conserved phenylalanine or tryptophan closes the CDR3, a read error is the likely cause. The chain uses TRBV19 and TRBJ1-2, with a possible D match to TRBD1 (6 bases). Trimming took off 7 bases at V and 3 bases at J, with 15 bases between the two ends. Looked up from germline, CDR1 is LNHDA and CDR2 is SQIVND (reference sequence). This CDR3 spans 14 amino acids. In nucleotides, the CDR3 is TGTGCCAGTACACCAGGCGGGGGCTACTATGGCTACACCGTC. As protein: CASTPGGGYYGYTV.